One and the same sample provided the 13 T cell receptor beta chains below, sequenced in a study of T-cell reconstitution after alpha-beta-depleted transplantation in children (TCRdb year 2016). The treatment or condition label, as the study defines it: allogeneic hematopoietic cell transplantation with graft depleted of TCRalphabeta T cells and CD19 B cells. The method was PCR. The instrument was an Illumina HiSeq 2500. TCR library preparation used molecular barcoding, with unique molecular identifiers applied to normalize quantification of the TCRbeta repertoire. Using fastp at Q25 and MiXCR, TCRdb reprocessed the public reads and kept productive beta chains. Merged by CDR3 protein, the rows form single entries marked with the most common genes and DNA. The sample records 550,000 to 800,000 distinct CDR3 sequences, around 13% of which are singletons. The ten top clones hold roughly 0.84% of the sample.

This specimen consisted of PBMCs, obtained before TCRalphabeta/CD19-depleted stem cell transplant. These receptors all stem from a girl aged 2 to 9 with congenital amegakaryocytic thrombocytopenia, due to receive a stem cell transplant.

This clonotype was seen a few times. This chain links TRBV18 with TRBJ1-1; 9 bases are a match to TRBD1. Per the germline V gene, CDR1 is KGHSH and CDR2 is LQKENI. The CDR3 consists of 13 residues. V trimming: 2 bases; J trimming: 9 bases; junction bases outside the gene matches: 4. The CDR3 loop is CASSPTTGGQAFF. CDR3 bases: TGTGCCAGCTCACCAACGACAGGGGGGCAAGCTTTCTTT.

The gene calls are TRBV21-1 and TRBJ2-2. TRBV21-1 is noted as a pseudogene. This CDR3 is 16 amino acids long. The CDR3 DNA reads as TGTGCCAGCAGCAAAGTTTCTGTGTTCGGCACCGGGGAGCTGTTTTTT. Translation: CASSKVSVFGTGELFF.

This clonotype has ten or more counts. V is TRBV7-6 and J is TRBJ2-1; D might be TRBD1 or TRBD2, each matching 7 bases. CDR1 is SGHVS and CDR2 is FNYEAQ in the germline V gene. Trimming took off 1 base at V and 5 bases at J, with 27 bases between the two ends. CDR3 length: 20 amino acids. CDR3 nucleotide sequence: TGTGCCAGCAGCTTAGTGCCTATGACAGGGTTGAGGGGAGGGCACAATGAGCAGTTCTTC. Encoded protein: CASSLVPMTGLRGGHNEQFF.

The chain links TRBV29-1 to TRBJ2-1, with TRBD2 matching over 7 bases. Trimming removed 3 bases from V and 9 bases from J; junction bases left unmatched: 11. The CDR3 has 14 residues. Germline-derived CDR1 and CDR2 are SQVTM and ANQGSEA. CDR3 bases: TGCAGCGTTGAGGGGGGAGGGCCGTTCGGTGAGCAGTTCTTC. Translating it yields CSVEGGGPFGEQFF.

The chain employs TRBV7-9 and TRBJ2-2; 10 nucleotides align to TRBD1. CDR3 length equals 16 residues. CDR1 SEHNR and CDR2 FQNEAQ come from the germline V gene (reference sequence). The V segment lost 3 bases and the J segment 4 bases; nucleotides outside the gene matches: 5. The CDR3 region is CASSFRTGGVTGELFF. The CDR3 DNA reads as TGTGCCAGCAGCTTTCGGACAGGGGGGGTCACCGGGGAGCTGTTTTTT. Supplemented by reference TRBV7-9 and TRBJ2-2, the full variable domain reads DTGVSQNPRHKITKRGQNVTFRCDPISEHNRLYWYRQTLGQGPEFLTYFQNEAQLEKSRLLSDRFSAERPKGSFSTLEIQRTEQGDSAMYLCASSFRTGGVTGELFFGEGSRLTVL.

This clonotype appeared a few times. The chain carries TRBV2 and TRBJ2-7, with TRBD2 matching 9 bases. Trimming at V came to 9 bases and at J to 4 bases, leaving 16 bases not matched to a gene. Germline CDR1 reads SNHLY; CDR2 reads FYNNEI. This CDR3 comprises 16 residues. CDR3 protein: CASHLGSGRSSYEQYF. CDR3 coding DNA: TGTGCCAGTCACCTGGGGAGCGGGAGGTCCTCTTACGAGCAGTACTTC. Full variable domain (remainder filled in from reference TRBV2 and TRBJ2-7): EPEVTQTPSHQVTQMGQEVILRCVPISNHLYFYWYRQILGQKVEFLVSFYNNEISEKSEIFDDQFSVERPDGSNFTLKIRSTKLEDSAMYFCASHLGSGRSSYEQYFGPGTRLTVT.

In this sample, this clonotype turned up a few times. The gene calls are TRBV19 and TRBJ1-5, with D possibly TRBD1 on 5 matching bases. The CDR3 has 13 residues. From germline, CDR1 is LNHDA and CDR2 SQIVND (reference sequence). Trimming cost V 4 bases and J 11 bases, with 15 bases left between them. The CDR3 DNA reads TGTGCCAGTAGTACTGACAGAGTAGGTGCCCAGCATTTT. As protein: CASSTDRVGAQHF.

This clonotype was recorded at least ten times. V usage is TRBV28 and J usage is TRBJ2-1, with TRBD2 as a possible D gene (5 bases). CDR1 and CDR2 from the germline V gene are MDHEN and SYDVKM. Trimming took off 4 bases at V and 4 bases at J, with 14 bases between the two ends. There are 15 residues in the CDR3. The CDR3 sequence is CASSSSSKPYNEQFF. The DNA of the CDR3 is TGTGCCAGCAGTTCCTCTAGCAAGCCTTACAATGAGCAGTTCTTC.

This clonotype was counted between two and nine times. The chain uses TRBV3-1 and TRBJ2-5; 10 positions agree with TRBD1. V dropped 4 bases and J dropped 4; count of bases not matched to a gene: 6. The CDR3 spans 15 residues. CDR1 and CDR2 (germline): LGHDT, YNNKEL (reference sequence). CDR3 region: CASSLPGTGVETQYF. The CDR3 DNA reads as TGTGCCAGCAGCCTCCCAGGGACAGGGGTAGAGACCCAGTACTTC.

In its sample, this clonotype was seen many times. The CDR3 coding sequence is TGTGCCAGCAGTCGGGACAGGCTCCAAGAGACCCAGTACTTC. It encodes CASSRDRLQETQYF. This sequence joins TRBV2 and TRBJ2-5; TRBD1 aligns across 8 bases. CDR3 length: 14 amino acids. Trimming took 5 bases from V and 1 from J; bases not matched to a gene: 3. The germline gives CDR1 SNHLY, CDR2 FYNNEI.

This clonotype has more than one count but fewer than ten. This rearrangement joins TRBV7-9 to TRBJ2-1, with D perhaps TRBD1 (5 bases). The ends were cut back, 0 bases at V and 6 bases at J, with 12 bases in the middle. The germline V gene has CDR1 SEHNR and CDR2 FQNEAQ (reference sequence). This CDR3 is 15 amino acids long. CDR3 nucleotides: TGTGCCAGCAGCTTAGCAGGGCCCAGGGCCAATGAGCAGTTCTTC. Protein: CASSLAGPRANEQFF.

As to this clonotype: A much larger clone is a single base away; this may be a read error. The J gene is TRBJ2-1, the V gene TRBV29-1; D is undetermined. Trimming removed 4 bases at V and 6 bases at J, with 13 bases between. This CDR3 spans 13 amino acids. Germline CDR1 is SQVTM and CDR2 is ANQGSEA. The CDR3 loop is CSVGISRVNEQFF. The CDR3, as DNA: TGCAGCGTTGGAATTAGTAGGGTCAATGAGCAGTTCTTC.

This clonotype was observed many times. The chain couples TRBV6-5 to TRBJ2-3; TRBD2 agrees at 9 bases. This CDR3 is built from 17 residues. Germline assignment: CDR1 MNHEY and CDR2 SVGAGI. V lost 0 bases to trimming and J lost 2 bases; unmatched junction nucleotides: 6. Written as DNA, the CDR3 is TGTGCCAGCAGTTACTCGGGGCTAGCGGGACCCACAGATACGCAGTATTTT. It specifies CASSYSGLAGPTDTQYF.